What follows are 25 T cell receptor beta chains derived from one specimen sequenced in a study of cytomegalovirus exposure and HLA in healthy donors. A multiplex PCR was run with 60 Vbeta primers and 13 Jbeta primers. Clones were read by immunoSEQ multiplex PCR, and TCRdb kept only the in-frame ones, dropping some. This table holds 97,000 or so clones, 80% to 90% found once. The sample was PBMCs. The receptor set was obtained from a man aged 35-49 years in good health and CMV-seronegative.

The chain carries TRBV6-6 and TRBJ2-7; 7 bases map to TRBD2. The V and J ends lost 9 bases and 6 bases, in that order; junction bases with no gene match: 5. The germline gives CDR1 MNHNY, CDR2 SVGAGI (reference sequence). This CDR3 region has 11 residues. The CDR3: CASRLAFEQYF. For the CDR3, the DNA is TGTGCCAGTAGACTAGCTTTCGAGCAGTACTTC.

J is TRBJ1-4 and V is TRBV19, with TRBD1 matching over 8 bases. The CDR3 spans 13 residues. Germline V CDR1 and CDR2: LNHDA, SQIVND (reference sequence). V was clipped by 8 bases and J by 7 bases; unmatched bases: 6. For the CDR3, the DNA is TGTGCCAGTGCGGACAGGGTAGTTGAAAAACTGTTTTTT. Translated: CASADRVVEKLFF. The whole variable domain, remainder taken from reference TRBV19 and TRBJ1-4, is DGGITQSPKYLFRKEGQNVTLSCEQNLNHDAMYWYRQDPGQGLRLIYYSQIVNDFQKGDIAEGYSVSREKKESFPLTVTSAQKNPTAFYLCASADRVVEKLFFGSGTQLSVL.

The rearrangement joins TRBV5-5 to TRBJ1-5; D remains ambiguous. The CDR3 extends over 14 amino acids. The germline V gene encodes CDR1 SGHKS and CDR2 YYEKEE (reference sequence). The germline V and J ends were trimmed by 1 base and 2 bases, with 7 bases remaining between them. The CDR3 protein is CASSLISGNQPQHF. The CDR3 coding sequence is TGTGCCAGCAGCTTGATCAGCGGCAATCAGCCCCAGCATTTT.

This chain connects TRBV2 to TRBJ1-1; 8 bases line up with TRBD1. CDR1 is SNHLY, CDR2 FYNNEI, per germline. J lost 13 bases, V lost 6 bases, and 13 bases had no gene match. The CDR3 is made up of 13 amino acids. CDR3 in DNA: TGTGCCAGCAGGGCCCCAAGGACAGGGTTCGGTTTCTTT. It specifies CASRAPRTGFGFF.

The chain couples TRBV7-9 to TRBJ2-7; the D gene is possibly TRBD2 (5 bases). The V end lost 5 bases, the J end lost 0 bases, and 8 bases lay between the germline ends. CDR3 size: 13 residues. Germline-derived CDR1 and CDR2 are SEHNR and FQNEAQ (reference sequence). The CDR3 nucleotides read TGTGCCAGCAGCCTCCGGGACTCCTACGAGCAGTACTTC. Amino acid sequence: CASSLRDSYEQYF.

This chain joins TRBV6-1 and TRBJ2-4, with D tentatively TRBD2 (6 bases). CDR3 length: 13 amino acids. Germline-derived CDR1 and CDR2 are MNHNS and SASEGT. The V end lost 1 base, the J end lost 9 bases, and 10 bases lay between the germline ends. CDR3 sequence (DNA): TGTGCCAGCAGTGAAGGGAGGGTTGGCATTCAGTACTTC. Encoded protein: CASSEGRVGIQYF.

As DNA, the CDR3 is TGCGCCAGCAGCCAAGTCGGGGGGAATGGCTACACCTTC. Residues: CASSQVGGNGYTF. The rearrangement links TRBV4-1 to TRBJ1-2; a possible D gene is TRBD1 (5 bases). V was trimmed by 1 base and J by 6 bases, leaving 9 bases between them. The CDR3 extends over 13 amino acids. Per the germline V gene, CDR1 is MGHRA and CDR2 is YSYEKL.

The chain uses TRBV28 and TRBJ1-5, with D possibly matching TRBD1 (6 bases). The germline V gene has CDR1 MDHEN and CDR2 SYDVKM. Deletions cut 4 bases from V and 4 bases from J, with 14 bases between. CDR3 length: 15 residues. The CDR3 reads CASSSQGSLNQPQHF. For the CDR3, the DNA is TGTGCCAGCAGTTCCCAGGGGTCCCTGAATCAGCCCCAGCATTTT.

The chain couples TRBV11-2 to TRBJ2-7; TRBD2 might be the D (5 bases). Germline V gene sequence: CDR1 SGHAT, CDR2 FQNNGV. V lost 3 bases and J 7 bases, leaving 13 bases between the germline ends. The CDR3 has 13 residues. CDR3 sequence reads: CASSFGEITEQYF. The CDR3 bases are TGTGCCAGCAGCTTCGGGGAGATAACGGAGCAGTACTTC.

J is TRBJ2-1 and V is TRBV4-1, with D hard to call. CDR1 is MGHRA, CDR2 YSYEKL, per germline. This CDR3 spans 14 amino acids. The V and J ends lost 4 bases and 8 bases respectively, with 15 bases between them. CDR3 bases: TGCGCCAGCAGCCCCAGGCCAACTCTCGATGAGCAGTTCTTC. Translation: CASSPRPTLDEQFF.

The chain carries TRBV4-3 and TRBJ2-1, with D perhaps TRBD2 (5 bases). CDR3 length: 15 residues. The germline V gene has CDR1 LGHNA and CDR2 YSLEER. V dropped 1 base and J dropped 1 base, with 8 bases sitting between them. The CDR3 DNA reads TGCGCCAGCAGCCAAGCGAGCGGATCCTACAATGAGCAGTTCTTC. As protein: CASSQASGSYNEQFF.

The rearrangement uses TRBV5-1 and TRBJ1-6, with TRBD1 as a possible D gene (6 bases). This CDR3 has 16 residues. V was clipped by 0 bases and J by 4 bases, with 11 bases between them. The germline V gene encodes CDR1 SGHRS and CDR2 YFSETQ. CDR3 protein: CASSLAVQGYNSPLHF. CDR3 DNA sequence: TGCGCCAGCAGCTTGGCGGTGCAGGGGTATAATTCACCCCTCCACTTT.

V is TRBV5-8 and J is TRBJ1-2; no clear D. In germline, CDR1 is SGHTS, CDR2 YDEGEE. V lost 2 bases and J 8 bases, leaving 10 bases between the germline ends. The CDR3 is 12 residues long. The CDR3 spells CASSFRGTGYTF. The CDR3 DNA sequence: TGTGCCAGCAGCTTTCGCGGTACAGGCTACACCTTC.

For the CDR3, the DNA is TGTGCTAGTGGTTCTTACACTGAAGCTTTCTTT. As protein: CASGSYTEAFF. V gene TRBV12-5 combines with J gene TRBJ1-1; the D is unclear. This CDR3 contains 11 residues. The germline gives CDR1 LGHNT, CDR2 FRNRAP. V lost 4 bases to trimming and J lost 3 bases, with 3 bases between them.

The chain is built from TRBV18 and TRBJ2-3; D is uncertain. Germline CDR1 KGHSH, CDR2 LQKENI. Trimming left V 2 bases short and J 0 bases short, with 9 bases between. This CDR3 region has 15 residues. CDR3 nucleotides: TGTGCCAGCTCACCATCTGAGGCTAGCACAGATACGCAGTATTTT. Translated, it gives CASSPSEASTDTQYF.

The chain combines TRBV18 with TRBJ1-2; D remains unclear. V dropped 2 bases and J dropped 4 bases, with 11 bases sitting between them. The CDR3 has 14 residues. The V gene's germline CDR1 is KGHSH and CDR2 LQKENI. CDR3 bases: TGTGCCAGCTCACCAGGGGAGACGAGCTATGGCTACACCTTC. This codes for CASSPGETSYGYTF.

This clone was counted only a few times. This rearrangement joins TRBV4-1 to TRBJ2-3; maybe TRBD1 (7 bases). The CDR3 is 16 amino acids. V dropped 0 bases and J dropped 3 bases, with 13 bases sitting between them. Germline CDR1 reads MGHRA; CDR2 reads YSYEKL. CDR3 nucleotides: TGCGCCAGCAGCCAAGACCTCGCAGGGGGGACAGATACGCAGTATTTT. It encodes CASSQDLAGGTDTQYF.

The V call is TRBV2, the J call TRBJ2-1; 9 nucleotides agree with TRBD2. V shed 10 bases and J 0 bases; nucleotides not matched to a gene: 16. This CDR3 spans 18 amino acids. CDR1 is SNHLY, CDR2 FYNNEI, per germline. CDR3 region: CAKKGGSGGPSSYNEQFF. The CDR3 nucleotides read TGTGCCAAAAAGGGTGGTAGCGGGGGCCCGAGCTCCTACAATGAGCAGTTCTTC.

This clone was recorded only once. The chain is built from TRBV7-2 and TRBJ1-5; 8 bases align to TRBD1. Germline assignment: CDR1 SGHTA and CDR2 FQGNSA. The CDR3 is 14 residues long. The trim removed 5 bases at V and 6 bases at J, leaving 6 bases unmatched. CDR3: CASSAGQAAQPQHF. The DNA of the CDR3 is TGTGCCAGCAGCGCGGGACAGGCGGCTCAGCCCCAGCATTTT.

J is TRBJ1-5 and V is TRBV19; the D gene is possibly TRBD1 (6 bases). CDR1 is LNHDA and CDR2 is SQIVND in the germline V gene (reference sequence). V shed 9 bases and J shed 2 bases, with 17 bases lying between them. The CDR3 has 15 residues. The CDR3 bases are TGTGCCAGCATACAGGGCGGACGGGGCAATCAGCCCCAGCATTTT. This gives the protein CASIQGGRGNQPQHF.

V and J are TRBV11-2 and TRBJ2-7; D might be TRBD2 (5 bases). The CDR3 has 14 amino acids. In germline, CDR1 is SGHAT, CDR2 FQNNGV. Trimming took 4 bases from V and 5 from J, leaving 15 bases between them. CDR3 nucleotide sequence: TGTGCCAGCAGCTCGGGTCCAACCGGGAACGAGCAGTACTTC. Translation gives CASSSGPTGNEQYF.

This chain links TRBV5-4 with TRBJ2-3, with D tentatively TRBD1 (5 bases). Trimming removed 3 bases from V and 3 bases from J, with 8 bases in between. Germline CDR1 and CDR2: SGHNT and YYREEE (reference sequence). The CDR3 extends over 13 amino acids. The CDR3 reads CASSWQGTDTQYF. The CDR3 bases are TGTGCCAGCAGCTGGCAGGGTACAGATACGCAGTATTTT.

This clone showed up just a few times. The CDR3 DNA reads TGTGCCAAGACACACGCGAACACCGGGGAGCTGTTTTTT. Translating it yields CAKTHANTGELFF. V is TRBV19 and J is TRBJ2-2, with unresolved D. The germline V gene has CDR1 LNHDA and CDR2 SQIVND (reference sequence). Deletions cut 10 bases from V and 0 bases from J, with 9 bases between. The CDR3 runs to 13 residues.

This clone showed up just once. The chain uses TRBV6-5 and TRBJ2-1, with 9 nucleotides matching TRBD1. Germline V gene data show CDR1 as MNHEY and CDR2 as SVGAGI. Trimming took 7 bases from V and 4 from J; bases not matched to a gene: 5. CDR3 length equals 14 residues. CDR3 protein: CASKPGTGYNEQFF. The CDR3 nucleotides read TGTGCCAGCAAACCCGGGACAGGGTACAATGAGCAGTTCTTC.

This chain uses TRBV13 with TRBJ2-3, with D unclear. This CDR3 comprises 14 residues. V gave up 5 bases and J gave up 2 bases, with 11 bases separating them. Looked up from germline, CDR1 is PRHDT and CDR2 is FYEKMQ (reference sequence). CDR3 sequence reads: CASSRSRYTDTQYF. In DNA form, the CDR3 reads TGTGCCAGCAGCCGATCTCGGTACACAGATACGCAGTATTTT.